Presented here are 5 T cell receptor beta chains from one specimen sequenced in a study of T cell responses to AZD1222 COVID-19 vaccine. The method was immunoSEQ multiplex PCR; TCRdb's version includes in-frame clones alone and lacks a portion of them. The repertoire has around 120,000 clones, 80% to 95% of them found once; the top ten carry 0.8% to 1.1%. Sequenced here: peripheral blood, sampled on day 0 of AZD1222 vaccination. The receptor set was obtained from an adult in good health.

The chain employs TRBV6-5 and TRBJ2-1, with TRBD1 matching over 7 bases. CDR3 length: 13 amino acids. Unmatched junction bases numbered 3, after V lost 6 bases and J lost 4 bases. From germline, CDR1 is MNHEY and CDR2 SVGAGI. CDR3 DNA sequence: TGTGCCAGCAGCCAGACAGGGTACAATGAGCAGTTCTTC. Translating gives CASSQTGYNEQFF.

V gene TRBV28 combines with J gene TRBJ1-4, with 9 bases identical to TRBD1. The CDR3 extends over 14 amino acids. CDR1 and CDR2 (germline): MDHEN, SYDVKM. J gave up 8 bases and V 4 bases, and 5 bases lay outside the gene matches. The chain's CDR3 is CASSSTGQGEKLFF. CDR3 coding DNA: TGTGCCAGCAGTTCGACGGGACAGGGAGAAAAACTGTTTTTT.

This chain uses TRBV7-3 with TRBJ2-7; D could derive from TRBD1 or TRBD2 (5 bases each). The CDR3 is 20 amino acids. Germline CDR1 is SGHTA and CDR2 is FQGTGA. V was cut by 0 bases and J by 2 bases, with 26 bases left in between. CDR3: CASSLTPTGRRNRIAYEQYF. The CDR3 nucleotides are TGTGCCAGCAGCTTAACCCCGACGGGACGCCGCAACAGGATTGCCTACGAGCAGTACTTC.

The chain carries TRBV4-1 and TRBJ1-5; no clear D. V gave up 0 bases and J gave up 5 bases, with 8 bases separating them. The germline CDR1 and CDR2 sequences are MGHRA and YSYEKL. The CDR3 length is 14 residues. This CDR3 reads CASSQDPGYQPQHF. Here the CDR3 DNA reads TGCGCCAGCAGCCAAGATCCGGGTTATCAGCCCCAGCATTTT.

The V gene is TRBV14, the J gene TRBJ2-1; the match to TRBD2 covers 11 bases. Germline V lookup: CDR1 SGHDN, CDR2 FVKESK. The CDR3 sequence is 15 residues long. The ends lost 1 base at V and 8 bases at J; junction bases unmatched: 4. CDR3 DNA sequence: TGTGCCAGCAGCCAAGGTAGCGGGAGGGGCGATGAGCAGTTCTTC. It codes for CASSQGSGRGDEQFF.